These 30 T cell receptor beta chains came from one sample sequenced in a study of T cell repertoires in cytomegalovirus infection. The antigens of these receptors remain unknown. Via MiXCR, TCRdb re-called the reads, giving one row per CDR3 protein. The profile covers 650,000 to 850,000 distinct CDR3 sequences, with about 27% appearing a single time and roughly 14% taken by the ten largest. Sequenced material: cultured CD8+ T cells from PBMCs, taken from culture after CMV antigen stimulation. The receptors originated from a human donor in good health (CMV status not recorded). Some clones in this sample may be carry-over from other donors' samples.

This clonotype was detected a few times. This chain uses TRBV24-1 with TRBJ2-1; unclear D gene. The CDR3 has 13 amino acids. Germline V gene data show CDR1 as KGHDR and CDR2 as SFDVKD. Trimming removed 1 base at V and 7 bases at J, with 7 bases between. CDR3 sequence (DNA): TGTGCCACCAGTGATTTATTGTTGAATGAGCAGTTCTTC. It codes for CATSDLLLNEQFF.

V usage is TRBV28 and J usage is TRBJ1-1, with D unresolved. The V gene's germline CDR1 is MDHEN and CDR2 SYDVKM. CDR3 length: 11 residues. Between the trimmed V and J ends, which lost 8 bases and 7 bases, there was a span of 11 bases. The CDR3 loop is CASRWSFEAFF. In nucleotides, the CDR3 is TGTGCCAGCCGATGGTCGTTTGAAGCTTTCTTT.

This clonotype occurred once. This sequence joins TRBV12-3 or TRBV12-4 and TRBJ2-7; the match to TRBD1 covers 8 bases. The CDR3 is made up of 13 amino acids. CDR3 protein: CASSSGQGYQQYV. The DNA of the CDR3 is TGTGCCAGCAGTTCCGGACAGGGCTACCAGCAGTACGTC.

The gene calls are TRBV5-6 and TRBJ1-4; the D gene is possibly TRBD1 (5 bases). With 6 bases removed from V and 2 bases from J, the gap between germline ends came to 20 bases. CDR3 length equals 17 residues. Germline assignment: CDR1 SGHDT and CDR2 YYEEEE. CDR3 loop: CASKSDRDRRTNEKLFF. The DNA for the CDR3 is TGTGCCAGCAAATCAGACCGGGACCGCCGGACTAATGAAAAACTGTTTTTT. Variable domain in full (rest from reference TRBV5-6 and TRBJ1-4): DAGVTQSPTHLIKTRGQQVTLRCSPKSGHDTVSWYQQALGQGPQFIFQYYEEEERQRGNFPDRFSGHQFPNYSSELNVNALLLGDSALYLCASKSDRDRRTNEKLFFGSGTQLSVL.

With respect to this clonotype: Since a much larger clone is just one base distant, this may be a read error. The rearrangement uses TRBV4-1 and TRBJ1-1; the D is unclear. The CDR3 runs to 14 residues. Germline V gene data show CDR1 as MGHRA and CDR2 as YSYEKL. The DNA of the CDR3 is TGCGTCAGCAGCCAGTCAACCCCGAACACTGAAGCTTTCTTT. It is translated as CVSSQSTPNTEAFF.

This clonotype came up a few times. CDR3 loop: CASSLSRQPDHVYTGELFF. In DNA form, the CDR3 reads TGCGCCAGCAGTCTCTCTCGACAGCCCGATCACGTCTACACCGGGGAGCTGTTTTTT. The chain uses TRBV23-1 and TRBJ2-2; tentatively, D is TRBD1 (5 bases). TRBV23-1 is assigned to the ORF class and has an uncertain function. The CDR3 contains 19 residues. Trimming removed 4 bases at V and 3 bases at J, with 24 bases between.

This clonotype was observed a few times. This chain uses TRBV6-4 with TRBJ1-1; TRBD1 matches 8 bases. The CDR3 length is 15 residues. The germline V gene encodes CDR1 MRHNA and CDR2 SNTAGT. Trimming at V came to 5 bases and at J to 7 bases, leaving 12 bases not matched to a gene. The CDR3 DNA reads TGTGCCAGCAGTCCGACTGTACAGGGGGAAGGTGAAGCTTTCTTT. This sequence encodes CASSPTVQGEGEAFF.

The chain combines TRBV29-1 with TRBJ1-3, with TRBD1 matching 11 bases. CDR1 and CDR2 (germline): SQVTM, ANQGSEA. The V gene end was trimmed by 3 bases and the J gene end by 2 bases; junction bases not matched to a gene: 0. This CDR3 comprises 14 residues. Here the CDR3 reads CSVEDRGPGNTIYF. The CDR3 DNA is TGCAGCGTTGAGGACAGGGGGCCTGGAAACACCATATATTTT. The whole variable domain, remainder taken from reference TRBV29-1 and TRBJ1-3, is SAVISQKPSRDICQRGTSLTIQCQVDSQVTMMFWYRQQPGQSLTLIATANQGSEATYESGFVIDKFPISRPNLTFSTLTVSNMSPEDSSIYLCSVEDRGPGNTIYFGEGSWLTVV.

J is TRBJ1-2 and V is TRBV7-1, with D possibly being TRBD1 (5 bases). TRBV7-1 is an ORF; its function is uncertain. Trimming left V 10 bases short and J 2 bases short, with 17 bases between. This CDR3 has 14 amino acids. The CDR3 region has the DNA TGTGCCACCCCAATCGACAGATTAAACTATGGCTACACCTTC. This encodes CATPIDRLNYGYTF.

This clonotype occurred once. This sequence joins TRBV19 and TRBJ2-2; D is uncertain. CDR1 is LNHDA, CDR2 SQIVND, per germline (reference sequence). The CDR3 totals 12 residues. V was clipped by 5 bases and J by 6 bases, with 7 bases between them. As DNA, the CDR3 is TGTGCCAGTAGTCCAAAGGCCGGGGAGCTGTTTTTT. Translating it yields CASSPKAGELFF. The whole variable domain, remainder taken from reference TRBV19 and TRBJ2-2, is DGGITQSPKYLFRKEGQNVTLSCEQNLNHDAMYWYRQDPGQGLRLIYYSQIVNDFQKGDIAEGYSVSREKKESFPLTVTSAQKNPTAFYLCASSPKAGELFFGEGSRLTVL.

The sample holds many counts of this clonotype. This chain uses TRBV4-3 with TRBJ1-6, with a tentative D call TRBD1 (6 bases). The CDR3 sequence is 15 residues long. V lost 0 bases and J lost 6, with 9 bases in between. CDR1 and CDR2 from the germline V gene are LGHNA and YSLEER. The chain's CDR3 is CASSQEGGLNSPLHF. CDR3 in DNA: TGCGCCAGCAGCCAAGAGGGGGGGCTTAATTCACCCCTCCACTTT.

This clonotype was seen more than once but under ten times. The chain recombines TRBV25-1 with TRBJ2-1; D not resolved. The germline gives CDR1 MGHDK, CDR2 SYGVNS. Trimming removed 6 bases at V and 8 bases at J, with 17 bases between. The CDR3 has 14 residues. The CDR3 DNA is TGTGCCAGCAGCGAAACCCAACCCCAGGATGAGCAGTTCTTC. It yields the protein CASSETQPQDEQFF.

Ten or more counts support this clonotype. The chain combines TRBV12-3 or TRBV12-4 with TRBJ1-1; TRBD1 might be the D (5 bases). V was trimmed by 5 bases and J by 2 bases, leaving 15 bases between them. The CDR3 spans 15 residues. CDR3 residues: CASSRPGEGNTEAFF. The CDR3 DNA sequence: TGTGCCAGCAGTCGTCCGGGGGAGGGAAACACTGAAGCTTTCTTT.

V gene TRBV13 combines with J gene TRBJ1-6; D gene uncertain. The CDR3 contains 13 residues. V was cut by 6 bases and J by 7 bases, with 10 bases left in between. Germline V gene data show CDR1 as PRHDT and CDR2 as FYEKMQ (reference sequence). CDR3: CASSDSGNSPLHF. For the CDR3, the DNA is TGTGCCAGCAGTGACTCGGGAAATTCACCCCTCCACTTT. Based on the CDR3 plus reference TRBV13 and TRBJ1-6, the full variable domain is AAGVIQSPRHLIKEKRETATLKCYPIPRHDTVYWYQQGPGQDPQFLISFYEKMQSDKGSIPDRFSAQQFSDYHSELNMSSLELGDSALYFCASSDSGNSPLHFGNGTRLTVT.

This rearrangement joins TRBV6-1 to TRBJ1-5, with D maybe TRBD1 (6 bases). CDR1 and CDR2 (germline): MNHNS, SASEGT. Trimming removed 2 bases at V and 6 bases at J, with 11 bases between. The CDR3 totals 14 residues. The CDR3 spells CASSELGAGQPQHF. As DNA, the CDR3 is TGTGCCAGCAGTGAACTGGGGGCCGGTCAGCCCCAGCATTTT.

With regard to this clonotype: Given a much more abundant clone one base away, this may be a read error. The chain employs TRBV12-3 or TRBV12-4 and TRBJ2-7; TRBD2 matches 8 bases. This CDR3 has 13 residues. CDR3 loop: CASSYSGAYGQYF. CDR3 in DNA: TGTGCCAGCAGTTATAGCGGGGCCTACGGGCAGTACTTC.

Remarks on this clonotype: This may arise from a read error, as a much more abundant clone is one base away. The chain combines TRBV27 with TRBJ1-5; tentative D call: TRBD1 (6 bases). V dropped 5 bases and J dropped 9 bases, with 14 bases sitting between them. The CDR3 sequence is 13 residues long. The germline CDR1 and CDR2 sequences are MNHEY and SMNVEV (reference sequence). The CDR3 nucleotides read TGTGCCAGCAGTCTCTCAGGGGTTCGGCCCCAGCATTTT. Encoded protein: CASSLSGVRPQHF.

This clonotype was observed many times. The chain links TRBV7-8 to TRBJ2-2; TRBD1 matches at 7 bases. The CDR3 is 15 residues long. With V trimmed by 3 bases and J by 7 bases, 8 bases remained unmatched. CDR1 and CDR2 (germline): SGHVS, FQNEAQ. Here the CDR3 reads CASSFSEGANGELFF. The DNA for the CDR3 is TGTGCCAGCAGCTTTTCCGAGGGGGCAAACGGGGAGCTGTTTTTT.

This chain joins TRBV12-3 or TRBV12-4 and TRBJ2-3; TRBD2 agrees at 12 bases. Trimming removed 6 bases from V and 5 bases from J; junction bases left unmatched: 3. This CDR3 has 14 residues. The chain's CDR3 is CASRSSGGGDTQYF. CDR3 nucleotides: TGTGCCAGCAGATCTAGCGGGGGGGGAGATACGCAGTATTTT.

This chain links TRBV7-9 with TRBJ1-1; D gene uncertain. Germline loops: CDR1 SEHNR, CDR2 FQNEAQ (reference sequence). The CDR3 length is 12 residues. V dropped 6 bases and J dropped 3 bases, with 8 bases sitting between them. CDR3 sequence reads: CASRPQHTEAFF. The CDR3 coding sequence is TGTGCCAGCAGACCACAGCACACTGAAGCTTTCTTT.

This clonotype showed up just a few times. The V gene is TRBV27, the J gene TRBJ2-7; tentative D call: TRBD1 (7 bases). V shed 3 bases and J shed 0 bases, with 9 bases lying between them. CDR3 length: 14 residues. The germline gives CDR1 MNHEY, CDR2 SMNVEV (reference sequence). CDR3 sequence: CASSFQGGSYEQYF. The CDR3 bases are TGTGCCAGCAGTTTCCAGGGGGGCTCCTACGAGCAGTACTTC.

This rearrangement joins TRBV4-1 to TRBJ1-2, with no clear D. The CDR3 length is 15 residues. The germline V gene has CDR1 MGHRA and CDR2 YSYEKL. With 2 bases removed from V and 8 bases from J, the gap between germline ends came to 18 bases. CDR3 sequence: CASSQIMDSERGYTF. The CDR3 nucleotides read TGCGCCAGCAGCCAAATTATGGACTCGGAGAGAGGCTACACCTTC.

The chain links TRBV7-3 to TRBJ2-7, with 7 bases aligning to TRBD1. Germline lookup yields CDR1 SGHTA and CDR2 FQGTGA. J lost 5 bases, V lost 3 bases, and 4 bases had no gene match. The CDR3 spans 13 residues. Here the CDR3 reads CASSLDRPDEQYV. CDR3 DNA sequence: TGTGCCAGCAGCTTGGACAGGCCCGACGAGCAGTACGTC.

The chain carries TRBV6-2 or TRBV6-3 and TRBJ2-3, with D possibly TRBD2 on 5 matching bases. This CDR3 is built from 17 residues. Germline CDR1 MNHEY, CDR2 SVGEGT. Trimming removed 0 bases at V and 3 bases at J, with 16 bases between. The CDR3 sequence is CASSYSKQGGGTDTQYF. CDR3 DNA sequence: TGTGCCAGCAGTTACTCAAAGCAAGGAGGTGGTACAGATACGCAGTATTTT.

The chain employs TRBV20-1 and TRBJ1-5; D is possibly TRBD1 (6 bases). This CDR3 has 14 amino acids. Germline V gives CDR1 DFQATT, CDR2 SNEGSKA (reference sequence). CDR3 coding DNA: TGCAGCGGACAGAGGAGAAATAGCAATCAGCCCCAGCATTTT. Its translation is CSGQRRNSNQPQHF.

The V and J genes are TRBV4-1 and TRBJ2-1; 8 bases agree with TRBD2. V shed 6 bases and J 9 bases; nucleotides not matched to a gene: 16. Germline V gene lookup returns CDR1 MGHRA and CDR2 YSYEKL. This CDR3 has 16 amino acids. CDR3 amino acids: CASRRSPGLDRGEQFF. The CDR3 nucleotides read TGCGCCAGCAGGCGAAGTCCGGGACTAGATAGAGGTGAGCAGTTCTTC.

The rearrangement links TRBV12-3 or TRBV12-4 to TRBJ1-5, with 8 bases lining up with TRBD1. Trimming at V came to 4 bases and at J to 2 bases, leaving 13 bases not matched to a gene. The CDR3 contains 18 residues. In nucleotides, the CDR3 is TGTGCCAGCAGTTCTACGGGACAGGTGGGGGAGGGCAATCAGCCCCAGCATTTT. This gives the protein CASSSTGQVGEGNQPQHF.

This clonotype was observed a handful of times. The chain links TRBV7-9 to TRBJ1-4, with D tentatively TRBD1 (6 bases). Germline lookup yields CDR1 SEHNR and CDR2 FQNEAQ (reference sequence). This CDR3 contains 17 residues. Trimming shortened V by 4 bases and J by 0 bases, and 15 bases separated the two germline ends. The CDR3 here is CASSSLLRQATNEKLFF. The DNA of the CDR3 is TGTGCCAGCAGCTCCTTACTGAGACAGGCAACTAATGAAAAACTGTTTTTT.

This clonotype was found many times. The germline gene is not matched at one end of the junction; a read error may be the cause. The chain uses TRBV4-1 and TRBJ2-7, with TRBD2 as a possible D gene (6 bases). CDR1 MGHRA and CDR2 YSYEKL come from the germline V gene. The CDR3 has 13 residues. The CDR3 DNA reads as TGTGCCAGCAGCCAGGGACTTGCCTACGAGCAGTACTTC. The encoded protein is CASSQGLAYEQYF.

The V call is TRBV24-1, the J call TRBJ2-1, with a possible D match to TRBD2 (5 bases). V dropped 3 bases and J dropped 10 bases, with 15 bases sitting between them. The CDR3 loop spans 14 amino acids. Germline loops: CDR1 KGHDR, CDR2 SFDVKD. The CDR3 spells CATSDPDSGVEQFF. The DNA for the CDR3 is TGTGCCACCAGTGATCCCGATTCCGGGGTCGAGCAGTTCTTC.